Listed below are T cell receptor beta chains from one sample, sequenced in a study of human T cells and chemical hapten exposure. TCRdb fed the RACE reads into MiXCR, producing one record per CDR3 protein. The table lists some 110,000 distinct CDR3 sequences, 11% of them singletons. The material was whole blood, obtained in connection with sensitization to the hapten diphenylcyclopropenone (DPC). All receptors come from a woman between 50 and 59 years old with alopecia areata. Some clones in this sample may be carry-over from other donors' samples. The CDR3 runs from the conserved cysteine through the conserved F or W. D genes are given only for firm matches. For some rows the clone size is stated as once, few or many, or as a class when expanded; others skip it.

j_call	v_call	clone_size	d_call	cdr3_nt	cdr3_aa
TRBJ2-2	TRBV12-3/TRBV12-4	few	TRBD2	TGTGCCAGCGGGGGGACTAGGGGGGTCACCCCGAACACCGGGGAGCTGTTTTTT	CASGGTRGVTPNTGELFF
TRBJ1-2	TRBV4-3	many	.	TGCGCCAGCAGCCAAGATCGAGGGGTAGCCGCAAATGGCTACACCTTC	CASSQDRGVAANGYTF
TRBJ1-4	TRBV6-5	few	.	TGTGCCAGCAGTTACTACACGGACAGAAGAAAAAAACTGTTTTTT	CASSYYTDRRKKLFF
TRBJ1-1	TRBV29-1	once	.	TGCAGCGCTAGTAATCTGAACACTGAAGCTTTCTTT	CSASNLNTEAFF
TRBJ2-3	TRBV2	.	.	TGTGCCAGCACCGGGTCGGCCAGCGGTACGCAGTATTTT	CASTGSASGTQYF
TRBJ2-3	TRBV7-2	many	TRBD1	TGTGCCAGCAGCCTAGGACAGGGGGCAACAGATACGCAGTATTTT	CASSLGQGATDTQYF
TRBJ2-7	TRBV6-6	.	.	TGTGCCAGCTTCGGCACAGGGTTCGAGCAGTACTTC	CASFGTGFEQYF
TRBJ1-1	TRBV12-3/TRBV12-4	many	.	TGTGCCAGCAGTTTTGCAGGGTCCACTGAAGCTTTCTTT	CASSFAGSTEAFF
TRBJ2-3	TRBV6-2/TRBV6-3	many	.	TGTGCCAGCAGTTACTCGGGCTTCACAGATACGCAGTATTTT	CASSYSGFTDTQYF
TRBJ2-3	TRBV13	few	.	TGTGCCAGCAGCATGCAAGGGGACAGCACAGATACGCAGTATTTT	CASSMQGDSTDTQYF
TRBJ2-7	TRBV6-2/TRBV6-3	.	TRBD2	TGTGCCAGCAGTATAGCGGGCGGATCCTACGAGCAGTACTTC	CASSIAGGSYEQYF
TRBJ1-4	TRBV29-1	.	TRBD1	TGCGTTACGAGGGAGGGGGCATCTGAAAAACTGTTTTTT	CVTREGASEKLFF
TRBJ2-5	TRBV20-1	.	TRBD2	TGCAGTGCCGCCCCGGGGAGCGGGGTCTACCAAGAGACCCAGTACTTC	CSAAPGSGVYQETQYF
TRBJ1-5	TRBV6-5	.	.	TGTGCCAGTGGCCAGAATAGCAATCAGCCCCAGCATTTT	CASGQNSNQPQHF
TRBJ1-6	TRBV3-1	.	.	TGTGCCAGCAGCCAAGATTGGCAGGTTAATTCACCCCTCCACTTT	CASSQDWQVNSPLHF
TRBJ1-1	TRBV29-1	.	.	TGCAGCGCCGATGCAGGGAGCACTGAAGCTTTCTTT	CSADAGSTEAFF
TRBJ2-3	TRBV29-1	many	TRBD2	TGCAGCGTTGGCGGGGGAACGCAGTATTTT	CSVGGGTQYF
TRBJ2-3	TRBV7-9	.	.	TGTGCCAGCAGCTTAGTGGAGGGAAATGCAGATACGCAGTATTTT	CASSLVEGNADTQYF
TRBJ1-5	TRBV29-1	few	.	TGCAGCGTTGGGTACGGGACGGGAGGCAATCAGCCCCAGCATTTT	CSVGYGTGGNQPQHF
TRBJ2-5	TRBV5-1	many	.	TGCGCCAGCAGCTTGGGAGACAGCCAAGAGACCCAGTACTTC	CASSLGDSQETQYF
TRBJ2-1	TRBV29-1	few	.	TGCAGCGTTGACCTGGGGGGGCAGTTCTTC	CSVDLGGQFF